The rows below give T cell receptor beta chains drawn from one sample of a study of cytomegalovirus exposure and HLA in healthy donors. Here immunoSEQ multiplex PCR was the method, and the copy in TCRdb shows in-frame clones only, minus some. The data hold 97,000 or so clones, with 85% to 95% observed a single time. Source material: PBMCs. The source is a woman under 30 in good health and CMV-seronegative. Each CDR3 is given with its conserved first and last residue. The D gene is left open where the match is weak. Clone size is given for some rows only: seen once, a few or many times, or a class if the clone is expanded.

NA	TRBJ1-4	TRBV7-2	NA	TGTGCCAGCAGCTTAGCGGGGCCTACTAATGAAAAACTGTTTTTT	CASSLAGPTNEKLFF
NA	TRBJ1-2	TRBV7-2	NA	TGTGCCAGCAGCAAGAGATCACAGGAGCCGAACTATGGCTACACCTTC	CASSKRSQEPNYGYTF
NA	TRBJ2-1	TRBV11-3	NA	TGTGCCAGCAGCTTAGCTGCCAGCTACAATGAGCAGTTCTTC	CASSLAASYNEQFF
NA	TRBJ2-5	TRBV7-3	NA	TGTGCCAGCAGTTTTGGGATCTCGGCGGGAGAGACCCAGTACTTC	CASSFGISAGETQYF
once	TRBJ1-1	TRBV9	NA	TGTGCCAGCCGAGGGAGTGGGAACACTGAAGCTTTCTTT	CASRGSGNTEAFF
NA	TRBJ2-7	TRBV9	NA	TGTGCCAGCAGCGCCCTCTCCGGTCTTGGCTACGAGCAGTACTTC	CASSALSGLGYEQYF
once	TRBJ2-3	TRBV6-4	TRBD2	TGTGCCAGCAGCTTACTAGCGGGAGCGTCAGATACGCAGTATTTT	CASSLLAGASDTQYF
few	TRBJ1-1	TRBV9	TRBD1	TGTGCCAGCAGCGTAGCCACAGGGGGAGGGAACACTGAAGCTTTCTTT	CASSVATGGGNTEAFF
NA	TRBJ2-1	TRBV5-1	NA	TGCGCCAGCAGCTTGAGGCAGGGGGGCTACAATGAGCAGTTCTTC	CASSLRQGGYNEQFF
NA	TRBJ2-7	TRBV7-6	NA	TGTGCCAGCAGCTTAGGGCGGCAGTACGAGCAGTACTTC	CASSLGRQYEQYF
NA	TRBJ1-2	TRBV5-4	NA	TGTGCCAGCAGCTTGGTATTGGGGGGGAACTATGGCTACACCTTC	CASSLVLGGNYGYTF
NA	TRBJ1-3	TRBV7-2	TRBD1	TGTGCCAGCAGCTTGACAGGGGGCGGGAACACCATATATTTT	CASSLTGGGNTIYF
NA	TRBJ1-1	TRBV9	NA	TGTGCCAGCAGCGTAGATGCGGGTATTGGCACTGAAGCTTTCTTT	CASSVDAGIGTEAFF
NA	TRBJ2-3	TRBV27	NA	TGTGCCAGCCAGCTGTTAGGGGTGTTCGGGTACACAGATACGCAGTATTTT	CASQLLGVFGYTDTQYF
NA	TRBJ1-4	TRBV19	TRBD1	TGTGCCAGTACCCGGGACAGGGCAAATGAAAAACTGTTTTTT	CASTRDRANEKLFF
NA	TRBJ1-5	TRBV9	NA	TGTGCCAGCAGCGTATCCGAAGGGGGCAATCAGCCCCAGCATTTT	CASSVSEGGNQPQHF
NA	TRBJ2-3	TRBV6-4	NA	TGTGCCAGCAGTGACCGGGGTCAGGGGGAGGCAGATACGCAGTATTTT	CASSDRGQGEADTQYF
NA	TRBJ1-1	TRBV4-1	NA	TGCGCCAGCAGCCAGTTTTCTACGACAGGGAACACTGAAGCTTTCTTT	CASSQFSTTGNTEAFF
NA	TRBJ1-2	TRBV2	NA	TGTGCCAGCAGCCTATACACCTTC	CASSLYTF
NA	TRBJ2-2	TRBV9	TRBD2	TGTGCCAGCAGCGTAAGCGGGGAAGGGCTCGGGGAGCTGTTTTTT	CASSVSGEGLGELFF
NA	TRBJ2-5	TRBV5-1	TRBD1	TGCGCCAGCAGCTTGGCGCCAGGGGGAGAGACCCAGTACTTC	CASSLAPGGETQYF
NA	TRBJ2-7	TRBV7-2	NA	TGTGCCAGCAGCCCACCAGCGGGTGGGCCTATGCGCGAGCAGTACTTC	CASSPPAGGPMREQYF
NA	TRBJ1-5	TRBV30	TRBD1	TGTGCCTGGAGTACAGGGGGCAGTCAGCCCCAGCATTTT	CAWSTGGSQPQHF
NA	TRBJ1-5	TRBV6-6	NA	TGTGCCAGCAAGGATGGGAGGCAGCCCCAGCATTTT	CASKDGRQPQHF
NA	TRBJ2-7	TRBV6-1	TRBD2	TGTGCCAGCAGAGAACTAGCGTCCGAGCAGTACTTC	CASRELASEQYF
once	TRBJ2-7	TRBV9	TRBD1	TGTGCCAGCAGCGAGGGGGGACAGGTGGGATCCTACGAGCAGTACTTC	CASSEGGQVGSYEQYF
NA	TRBJ1-2	TRBV5-4	TRBD1	TGTGCCAGCAGCTTGGCGGCAGGGGGCTCGGGCTACACCTTC	CASSLAAGGSGYTF
NA	TRBJ2-7	TRBV6-5	TRBD2	TGTGCCAGCAGTTACTCTCAGCGGGGGGGCTTATACGAGCAGTACTTC	CASSYSQRGGLYEQYF
NA	TRBJ2-5	TRBV11-3	TRBD2	TGTGCCAGCAGGGAGAGCGGGGGGGTGGAGACCCAGTACTTC	CASRESGGVETQYF
NA	TRBJ1-3	TRBV2	NA	TGTGCCAGCAGTGAAAACGGCCAGGGAAGAAACACCATATATTTT	CASSENGQGRNTIYF
NA	TRBJ1-4	TRBV2	TRBD1	TGTGCCAGCGTACGACAGGGGAGGAGTGAAAAACTGTTTTTT	CASVRQGRSEKLFF
NA	TRBJ2-1	TRBV29-1	NA	TGCAGCGTTGGACTATTGAGCTCCTACAATGAGCAGTTCTTC	CSVGLLSSYNEQFF